This T cell receptor beta chain originates from a study of blood T cell repertoires in COVID-19. Across the whole study: Whether acute or convalescent, the COVID-19 samples came from the United States, Italy and Spain. The analysed material was cDNA or gDNA that came from T cells, B-cell-depleted T cells, or PBMCs.

The ends lost 4 bases at V and 1 base at J; junction bases unmatched: 6. The CDR3 contains 15 residues. Germline CDR1 reads SGHNT; CDR2 reads YYREEE (reference sequence). As originally analysed: Researchers report that nucleated cell counts were estimated from reference gene primer amplification. This table comes from immunoSEQ multiplex PCR, and its TCRdb copy is limited to in-frame clones, with some not included. Clone size and V and J calls were adopted from that table, with D and trimming inferred from the DNA. In the table there are a few hundred thousand clones, around 78% of which are singletons.

The V and J genes are TRBV5-4 and TRBJ2-3; 7 nucleotides agree with TRBD1. Sequencing was carried out using peripheral blood. The TCR comes from a man in his sixties who had recovered from COVID-19. CDR3 nucleotides: TGTGCCAGCAGCCGGGGACAGCAAGGCACAGATACGCAGTATTTT. It codes for CASSRGQQGTDTQYF.